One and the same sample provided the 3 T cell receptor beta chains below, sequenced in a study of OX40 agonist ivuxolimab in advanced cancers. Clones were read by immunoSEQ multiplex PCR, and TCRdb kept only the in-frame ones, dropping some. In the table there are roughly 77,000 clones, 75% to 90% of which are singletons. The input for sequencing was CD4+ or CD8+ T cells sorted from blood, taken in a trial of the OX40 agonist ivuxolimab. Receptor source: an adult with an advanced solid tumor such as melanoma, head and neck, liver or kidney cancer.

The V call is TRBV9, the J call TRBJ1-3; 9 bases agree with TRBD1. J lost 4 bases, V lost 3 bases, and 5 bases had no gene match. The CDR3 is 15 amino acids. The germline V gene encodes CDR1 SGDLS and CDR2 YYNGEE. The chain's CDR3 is CASSDRGRSGNTIYF. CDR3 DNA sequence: TGTGCCAGCAGCGACAGGGGGCGATCAGGAAACACCATATATTTT.

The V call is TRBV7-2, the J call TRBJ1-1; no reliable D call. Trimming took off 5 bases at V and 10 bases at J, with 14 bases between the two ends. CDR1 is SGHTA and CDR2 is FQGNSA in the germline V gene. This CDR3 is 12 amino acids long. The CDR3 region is CASSLGRERAFF. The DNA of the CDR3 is TGTGCCAGCAGCCTGGGTCGGGAGAGAGCTTTCTTT.

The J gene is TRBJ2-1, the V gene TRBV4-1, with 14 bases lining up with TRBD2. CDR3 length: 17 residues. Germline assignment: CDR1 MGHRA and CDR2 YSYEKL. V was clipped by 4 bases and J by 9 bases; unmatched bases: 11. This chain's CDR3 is CASSPLPTSGGAPEQFF. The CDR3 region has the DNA TGCGCCAGCAGCCCGTTACCGACTAGCGGGGGGGCACCTGAGCAGTTCTTC.